This passage covers 4 T cell receptor beta chains from one sample sequenced in a study of shared T cell receptors in the human thymus. Assay: immunoSEQ multiplex PCR; the TCRdb copy retains only in-frame clones and omits some. The table lists some 700,000 clones, roughly 90% of them singletons. The sample also formed part of further work on human thymus T cells.

The material sequenced was thymocytes. These receptors all stem from a boy younger than two with a congenital heart defect.

V is TRBV4-3 and J is TRBJ2-1; D is perhaps TRBD2 (5 bases). The germline V gene has CDR1 LGHNA and CDR2 YSLEER. V dropped 0 bases and J dropped 7 bases, with 10 bases sitting between them. CDR3 length: 14 amino acids. DNA for the CDR3: TGCGCCAGCAGCCAAGACGTGGGAGAGAATGAGCAGTTCTTC. It translates to CASSQDVGENEQFF.

The V gene is TRBV30, the J gene TRBJ2-5, with 7 bases matching TRBD1. Near its end, the DNA agrees better with TRBJ2-7, so the J call may be wrong. This CDR3 is built from 17 residues. Per the germline V gene, CDR1 is GTSNPN and CDR2 is SVGIG (reference sequence). CDR3 sequence: CAWSERGQPGFRSEQYF. DNA for the CDR3: TGTGCCTGGAGTGAGAGGGGACAGCCGGGGTTCAGGAGCGAGCAGTACTTC.

The genes are TRBV10-3 and TRBJ2-7, with 11 bases identical to TRBD2. The CDR3 contains 15 residues. The trim removed 6 bases at V and 2 bases at J, leaving 6 bases unmatched. CDR1 and CDR2 from the germline V gene are ENHRY and SYGVKD. The CDR3 sequence: CAISAPGLAAYEQYF. DNA of the CDR3: TGTGCCATCAGCGCCCCGGGACTAGCGGCCTACGAGCAGTACTTC.

The chain joins TRBV2 to TRBJ2-3; D is possibly TRBD2 (6 bases). This CDR3 region has 17 residues. Germline V gene lookup returns CDR1 SNHLY and CDR2 FYNNEI. Trimming cost V 7 bases and J 0 bases, with 20 bases left between them. For the CDR3, the DNA is TGTGCCAGCATTGCAATGCGGAGGGCCTCTAGCACAGATACGCAGTATTTT. Its translation: CASIAMRRASSTDTQYF.